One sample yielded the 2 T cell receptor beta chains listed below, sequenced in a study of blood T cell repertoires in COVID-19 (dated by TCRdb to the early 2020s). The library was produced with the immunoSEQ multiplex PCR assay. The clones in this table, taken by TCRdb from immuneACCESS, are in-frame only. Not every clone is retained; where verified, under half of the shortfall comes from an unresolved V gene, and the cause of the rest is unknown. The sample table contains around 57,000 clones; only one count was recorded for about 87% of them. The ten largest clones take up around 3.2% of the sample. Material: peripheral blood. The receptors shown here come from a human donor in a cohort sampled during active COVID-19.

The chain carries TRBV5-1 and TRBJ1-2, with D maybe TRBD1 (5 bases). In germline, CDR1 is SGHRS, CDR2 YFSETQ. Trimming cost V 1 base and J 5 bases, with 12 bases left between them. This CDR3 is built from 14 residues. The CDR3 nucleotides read TGCGCCAGCAGCTTGTCGTCGGGGGATTATGGCTACACCTTC. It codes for CASSLSSGDYGYTF. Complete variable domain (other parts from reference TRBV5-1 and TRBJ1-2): KAGVTQTPRYLIKTRGQQVTLSCSPISGHRSVSWYQQTPGQGLQFLFEYFSETQRNKGNFPGRFSGRQFSNSRSEMNVSTLELGDSALYLCASSLSSGDYGYTFGSGTRLTVV.

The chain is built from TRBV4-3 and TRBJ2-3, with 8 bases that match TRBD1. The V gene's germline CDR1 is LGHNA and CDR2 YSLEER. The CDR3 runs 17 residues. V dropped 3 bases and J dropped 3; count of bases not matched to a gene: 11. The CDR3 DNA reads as TGCGCCAGCAGCCAGATCGTGACAGGGGCAAGTACAGATACGCAGTATTTT. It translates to CASSQIVTGASTDTQYF.